The entry below gives a single TCR beta chain sequence along with its context. The data originate from a study of blood T cell repertoires in COVID-19. Study at large: Italy, Spain and the United States were the sources of the convalescent and acute COVID-19 samples. PBMCs, B-cell-depleted T cells, or T cells provided the cDNA or gDNA that made up the material.

In the authors' workflow: Amplification from reference gene primers served as the basis for estimated nucleated cell counts. Profiled with immunoSEQ multiplex PCR; TCRdb holds only in-frame clones, not every one. V and J calls and clone size come straight from that table; D and trimming were deduced from the DNA. The sample comprises about 37,000 clones, roughly 78% of which are singletons, and roughly an eighth rests with the top ten. Sequenced sample: peripheral blood. This clonotype was sampled from a woman in her 70s with acute or convalescent COVID-19.

The CDR3 reads CASSFRPADTIYF. CDR3 nucleotides: TGCGCCAGCAGTTTTCGGCCGGCGGACACCATATATTTT. The V and J genes are TRBV5-1 and TRBJ1-3; D unresolved. This CDR3 is 13 amino acids long. The germline V gene has CDR1 SGHRS and CDR2 YFSETQ. V lost 5 bases, J lost 8 bases, and 14 bases lay in between.